This T cell receptor (beta chain) was retrieved from a study of blood T cells in healthy people across ages. Study-level points and caveats: Among long-lived donors, naive CD4+ cells were more numerous and diversity higher than in aged donors.

Concerning this clonotype itself: Its antigen is still unknown.

CDR1 and CDR2 (germline): MGHRA, YSYEKL. J lost 9 bases, V lost 8 bases, and 7 bases had no gene match. This CDR3 has 13 residues. A second PCR, run for about 7 to 11 cycles, used a sample-barcoded 5' primer plus a J-beta primer mix. TCRdb ran MiXCR on the 5' RACE reads and lists one entry per CDR3 protein. This table holds over 1,500,000 distinct CDR3 sequences, around 48% found once. The draw of peripheral blood yielded approximately 10 milliliters from each donor. Sequencing was done on a sample of blood. The chain joins TRBV4-1 to TRBJ1-4, with 9 bases that match TRBD1. The TCR comes from a woman aged 35 to 49 in good health. The CDR3 DNA reads TGCGCCAGCCTGGACAGGGGTTTCCAAAAACTGTTTTTT. Amino acids: CASLDRGFQKLFF.